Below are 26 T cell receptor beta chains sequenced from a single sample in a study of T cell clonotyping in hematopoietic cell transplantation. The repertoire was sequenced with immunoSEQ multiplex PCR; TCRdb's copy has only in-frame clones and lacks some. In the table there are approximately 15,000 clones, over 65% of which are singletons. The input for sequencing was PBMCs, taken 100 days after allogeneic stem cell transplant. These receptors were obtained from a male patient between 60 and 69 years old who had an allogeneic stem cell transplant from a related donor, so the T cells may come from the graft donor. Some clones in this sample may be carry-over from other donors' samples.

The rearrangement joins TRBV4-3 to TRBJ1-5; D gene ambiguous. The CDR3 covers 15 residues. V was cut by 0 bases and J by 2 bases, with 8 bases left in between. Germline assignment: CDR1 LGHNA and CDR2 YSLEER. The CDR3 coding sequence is TGCGCCAGCAGCCAAGATCGGGTAGGCAATCAGCCCCAGCATTTT. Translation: CASSQDRVGNQPQHF.

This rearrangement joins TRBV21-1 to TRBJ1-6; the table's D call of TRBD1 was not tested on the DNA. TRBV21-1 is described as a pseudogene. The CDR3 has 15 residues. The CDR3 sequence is CASSKGQGYNSPLHF. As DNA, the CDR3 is TGTGCCAGCAGCAAGGGACAGGGGTATAATTCACCCCTCCACTTT.

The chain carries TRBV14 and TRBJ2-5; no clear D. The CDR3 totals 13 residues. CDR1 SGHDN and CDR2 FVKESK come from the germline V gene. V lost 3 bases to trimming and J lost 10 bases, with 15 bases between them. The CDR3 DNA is TGTGCCAGCAGCCACAACCCGGGTTTGGACCAGTACTTC. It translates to CASSHNPGLDQYF.

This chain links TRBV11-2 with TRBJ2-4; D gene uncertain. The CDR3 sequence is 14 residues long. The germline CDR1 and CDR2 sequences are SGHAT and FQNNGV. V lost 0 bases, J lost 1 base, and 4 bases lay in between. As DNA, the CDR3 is TGTGCCAGCAGCTTAGAGGTGGCCAAAAACATTCAGTACTTC. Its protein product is CASSLEVAKNIQYF.

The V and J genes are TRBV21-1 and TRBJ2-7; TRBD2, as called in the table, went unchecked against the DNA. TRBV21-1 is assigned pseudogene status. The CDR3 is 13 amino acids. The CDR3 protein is CASSKGGAYEQYF. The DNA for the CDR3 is TGTGCCAGCAGCAAGGGCGGGGCCTACGAGCAGTACTTC.

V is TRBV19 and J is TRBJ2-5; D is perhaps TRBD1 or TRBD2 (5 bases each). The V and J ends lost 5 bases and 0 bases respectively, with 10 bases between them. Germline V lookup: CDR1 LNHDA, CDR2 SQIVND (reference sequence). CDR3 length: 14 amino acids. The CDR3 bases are TGTGCCAGTAGTCCGGGGCCGTACCAAGAGACCCAGTACTTC. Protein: CASSPGPYQETQYF.

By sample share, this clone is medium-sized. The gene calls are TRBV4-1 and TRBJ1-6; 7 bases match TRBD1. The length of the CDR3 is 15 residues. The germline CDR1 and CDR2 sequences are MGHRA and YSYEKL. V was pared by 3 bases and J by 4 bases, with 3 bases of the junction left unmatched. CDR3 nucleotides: TGCGCCAGCAGCCAGCCGGGACAGTATAATTCACCCCTCCACTTT. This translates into CASSQPGQYNSPLHF.

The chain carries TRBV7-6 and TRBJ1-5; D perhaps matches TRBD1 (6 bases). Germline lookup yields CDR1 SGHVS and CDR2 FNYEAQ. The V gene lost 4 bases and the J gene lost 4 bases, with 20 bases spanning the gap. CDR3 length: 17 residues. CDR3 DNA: TGTGCCAGCAGCTCCCCCGGTGGCCACAGGGATAATCAGCCCCAGCATTTT. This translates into CASSSPGGHRDNQPQHF.

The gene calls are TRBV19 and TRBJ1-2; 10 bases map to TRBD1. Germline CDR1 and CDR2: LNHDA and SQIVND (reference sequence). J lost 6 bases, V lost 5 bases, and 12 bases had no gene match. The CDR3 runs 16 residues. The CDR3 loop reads CASSLAGTGARNGYTF. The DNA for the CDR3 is TGTGCCAGTAGTCTCGCCGGGACAGGGGCTCGAAATGGCTACACCTTC.

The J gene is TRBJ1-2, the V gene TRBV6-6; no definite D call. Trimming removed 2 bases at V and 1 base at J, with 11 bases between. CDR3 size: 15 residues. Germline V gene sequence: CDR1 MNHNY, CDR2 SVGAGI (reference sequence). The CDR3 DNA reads TGTGCCAGCAGTTACGGGCAGGCCTTTAACTATGGCTACACCTTC. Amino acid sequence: CASSYGQAFNYGYTF.

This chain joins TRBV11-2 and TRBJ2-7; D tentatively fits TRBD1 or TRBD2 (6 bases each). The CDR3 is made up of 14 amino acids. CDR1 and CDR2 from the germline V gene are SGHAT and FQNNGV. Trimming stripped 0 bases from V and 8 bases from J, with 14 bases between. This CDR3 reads CASSLDSGGGKQYF. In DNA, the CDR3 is TGTGCCAGCAGCTTAGATTCCGGGGGCGGTAAGCAGTACTTC.

In DNA form, the CDR3 reads TGTGCCAGTAGTATAGACATAGCTAACTATGGCTACACCTTC. Translated, it gives CASSIDIANYGYTF. The genes are TRBV19 and TRBJ1-2; D is unclear. Germline values: CDR1 LNHDA, CDR2 SQIVND (reference sequence). V was trimmed by 0 bases and J by 0 bases, leaving 5 bases between them. This CDR3 is built from 14 residues.

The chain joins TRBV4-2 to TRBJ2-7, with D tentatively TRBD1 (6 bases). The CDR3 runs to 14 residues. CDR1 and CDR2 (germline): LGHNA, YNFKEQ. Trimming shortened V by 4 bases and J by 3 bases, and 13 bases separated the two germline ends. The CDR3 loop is CASSPQDSNYEQYF. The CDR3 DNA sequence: TGTGCCAGCAGCCCCCAGGACAGTAACTACGAGCAGTACTTC.

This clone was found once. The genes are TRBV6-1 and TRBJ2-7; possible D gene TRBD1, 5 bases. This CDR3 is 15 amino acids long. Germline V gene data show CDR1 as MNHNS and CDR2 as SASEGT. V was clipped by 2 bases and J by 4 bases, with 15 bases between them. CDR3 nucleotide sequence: TGTGCCAGCAGTGAAAGGCGAGCAGGGAATTACGAGCAGTACTTC. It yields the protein CASSERRAGNYEQYF.

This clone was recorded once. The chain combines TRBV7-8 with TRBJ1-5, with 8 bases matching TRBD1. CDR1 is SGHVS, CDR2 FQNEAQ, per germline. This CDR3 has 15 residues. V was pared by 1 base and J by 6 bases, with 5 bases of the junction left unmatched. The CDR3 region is CASSLVDRGSQPQHF. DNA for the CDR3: TGTGCCAGCAGCTTAGTCGACAGGGGCTCTCAGCCCCAGCATTTT. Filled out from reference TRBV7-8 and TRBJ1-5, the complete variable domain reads GAGVSQSPRYKVAKRGQDVALRCDPISGHVSLFWYQQALGQGPEFLTYFQNEAQLDKSGLPSDRFFAERPEGSVSTLKIQRTQQEDSAVYLCASSLVDRGSQPQHFGDGTRLSIL.

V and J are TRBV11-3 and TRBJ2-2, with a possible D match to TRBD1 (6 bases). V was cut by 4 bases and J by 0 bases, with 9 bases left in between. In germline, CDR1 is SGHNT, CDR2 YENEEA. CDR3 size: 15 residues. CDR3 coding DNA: TGTGCCAGCAGCTCCAGACAGGCGAACACCGGGGAGCTGTTTTTT. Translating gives CASSSRQANTGELFF.

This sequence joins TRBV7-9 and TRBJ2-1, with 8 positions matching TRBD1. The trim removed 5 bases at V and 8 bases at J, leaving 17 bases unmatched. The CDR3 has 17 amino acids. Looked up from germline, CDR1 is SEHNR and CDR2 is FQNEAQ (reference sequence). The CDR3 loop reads CASSRRDRRGAVDEQFF. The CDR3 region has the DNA TGTGCCAGCAGCCGCCGGGACAGGCGCGGGGCCGTCGATGAGCAGTTCTTC. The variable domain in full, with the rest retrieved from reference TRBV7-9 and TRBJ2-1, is DTGVSQNPRHKITKRGQNVTFRCDPISEHNRLYWYRQTLGQGPEFLTYFQNEAQLEKSRLLSDRFSAERPKGSFSTLEIQRTEQGDSAMYLCASSRRDRRGAVDEQFFGPGTRLTVL.

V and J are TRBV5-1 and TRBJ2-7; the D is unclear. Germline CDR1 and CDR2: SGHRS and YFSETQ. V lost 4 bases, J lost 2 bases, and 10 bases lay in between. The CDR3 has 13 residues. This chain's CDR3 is CASSPTPPYEQYF. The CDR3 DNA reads TGCGCCAGCAGCCCGACACCACCCTACGAGCAGTACTTC.

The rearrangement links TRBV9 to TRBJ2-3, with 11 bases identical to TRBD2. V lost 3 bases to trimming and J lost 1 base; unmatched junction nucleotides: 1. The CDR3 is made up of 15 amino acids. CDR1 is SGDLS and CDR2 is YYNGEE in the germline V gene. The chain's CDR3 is CASSASGGRTDTQYF. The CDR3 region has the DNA TGTGCCAGCAGCGCTAGCGGGGGGCGCACAGATACGCAGTATTTT.

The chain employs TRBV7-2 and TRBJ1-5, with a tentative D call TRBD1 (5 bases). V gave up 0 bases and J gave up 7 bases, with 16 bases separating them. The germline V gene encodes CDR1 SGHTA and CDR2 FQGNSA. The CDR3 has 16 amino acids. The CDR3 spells CASSLAPGGDGQPQHF. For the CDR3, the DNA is TGTGCCAGCAGCTTAGCGCCCGGGGGGGACGGCCAGCCCCAGCATTTT.

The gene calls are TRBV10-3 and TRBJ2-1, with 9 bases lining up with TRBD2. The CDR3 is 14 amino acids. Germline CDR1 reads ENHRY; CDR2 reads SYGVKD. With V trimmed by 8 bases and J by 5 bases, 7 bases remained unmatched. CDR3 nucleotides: TGTGCCATCCTCGGTAGCGGGGGAAACAATGAGCAGTTCTTC. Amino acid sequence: CAILGSGGNNEQFF.

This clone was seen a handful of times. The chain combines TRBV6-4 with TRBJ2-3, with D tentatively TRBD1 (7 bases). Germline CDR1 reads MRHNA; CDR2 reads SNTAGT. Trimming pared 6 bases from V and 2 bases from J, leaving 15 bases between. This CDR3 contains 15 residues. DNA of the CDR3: TGTGCCAGCAGCGCGGGACAGACCAACACAGATACGCAGTATTTT. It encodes CASSAGQTNTDTQYF.

DNA for the CDR3: TGTGCCAGCAGCCCGTACAATGAGCAGTTCTTC. It is translated as CASSPYNEQFF. The chain combines TRBV7-2 with TRBJ2-1; D gene ambiguous. Germline values: CDR1 SGHTA, CDR2 FQGNSA. The CDR3 covers 11 residues. Trimming pared 5 bases from V and 4 bases from J, leaving 3 bases between. Full variable domain (remainder filled in from reference TRBV7-2 and TRBJ2-1): GAGVSQSPSNKVTEKGKDVELRCDPISGHTALYWYRQSLGQGLEFLIYFQGNSAPDKSGLPSDRFSAERTGGSVSTLTIQRTQQEDSAVYLCASSPYNEQFFGPGTRLTVL.

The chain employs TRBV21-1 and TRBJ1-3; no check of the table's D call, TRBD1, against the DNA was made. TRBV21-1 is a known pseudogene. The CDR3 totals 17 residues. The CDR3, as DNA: TGTGCCAGCAGCAGGGTGGGACAGGCTAACTCTGGAAACACCATATATTTT. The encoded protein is CASSRVGQANSGNTIYF.

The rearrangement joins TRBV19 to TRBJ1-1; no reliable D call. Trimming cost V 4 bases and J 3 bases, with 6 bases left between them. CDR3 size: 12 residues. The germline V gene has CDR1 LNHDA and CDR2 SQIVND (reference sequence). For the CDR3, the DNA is TGTGCCAGTAGTAGCCTTGACACTGAAGCTTTCTTT. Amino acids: CASSSLDTEAFF.

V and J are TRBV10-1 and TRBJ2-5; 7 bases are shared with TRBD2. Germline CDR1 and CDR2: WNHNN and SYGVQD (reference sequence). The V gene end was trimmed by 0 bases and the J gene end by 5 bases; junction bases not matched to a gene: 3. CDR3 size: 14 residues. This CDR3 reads CASSESGGGETQYF. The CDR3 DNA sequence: TGCGCCAGCAGTGAGTCGGGCGGGGGTGAGACCCAGTACTTC.